Below, 29 T cell receptor beta chains from the same sample are listed, as sequenced in a study of radiation and T cells in renal cell carcinoma. Sequencing used immunoSEQ multiplex PCR; TCRdb keeps in-frame clones, though not all of them. The table records under 200,000 clones, roughly 90% of them present only once. Time point described: blood 4 weeks post-SBRT, at nephrectomy. Specified treatment: 15 Gy SBRT to primary tumor, nephrectomy 4 weeks later. The sample here was blood, taken from a patient whose treatment included radiotherapy and nephrectomy. The origin of the receptors is a woman in her 50s with renal cell carcinoma.

The chain joins TRBV5-1 to TRBJ2-5, with 9 bases lining up with TRBD1. Germline V gene data show CDR1 as SGHRS and CDR2 as YFSETQ. The V and J ends lost 0 bases and 5 bases, in that order; junction bases with no gene match: 11. The CDR3 covers 17 residues. The CDR3 region is CASSLAMGQGVSETQYF. The CDR3, as DNA: TGCGCCAGCAGCTTGGCCATGGGACAGGGAGTTTCGGAGACCCAGTACTTC. The whole variable domain, filled in from reference TRBV5-1 and TRBJ2-5, reads KAGVTQTPRYLIKTRGQQVTLSCSPISGHRSVSWYQQTPGQGLQFLFEYFSETQRNKGNFPGRFSGRQFSNSRSEMNVSTLELGDSALYLCASSLAMGQGVSETQYFGPGTRLLVL.

The rearrangement links TRBV10-3 to TRBJ2-3; 10 nucleotides agree with TRBD2. The CDR3 spans 15 residues. The V segment lost 6 bases and the J segment 2 bases; nucleotides outside the gene matches: 5. In germline, CDR1 is ENHRY, CDR2 SYGVKD. For the CDR3, the DNA is TGTGCCATCAGCATACTAGCGGGGTCCACAGATACGCAGTATTTT. Translated, it gives CAISILAGSTDTQYF.

This clone was detected only a few times. This sample also contains other DNA sequences that code for the same CDR3. The chain employs TRBV7-2 and TRBJ2-7, with 11 bases lining up with TRBD2. CDR3 length: 15 amino acids. V gave up 5 bases and J gave up 1 base; unmatched junction bases: 4. Germline CDR1 reads SGHTA; CDR2 reads FQGNSA. The CDR3 region is CASSDSGGASYEQYF. The CDR3 DNA reads TGTGCCAGCAGCGATAGCGGGGGGGCATCCTACGAGCAGTACTTC.

The chain uses TRBV6-5 and TRBJ1-6; the D gene is possibly TRBD1 (5 bases). With 4 bases removed from V and 6 bases from J, the gap between germline ends came to 16 bases. The CDR3 spans 16 residues. Germline CDR1 and CDR2: MNHEY and SVGAGI. The CDR3 DNA reads TGTGCCAGCAGTTCCCGGGGGGTCTATAGTAATTCACCCCTCCACTTT. Translation: CASSSRGVYSNSPLHF.

The V and J genes are TRBV5-1 and TRBJ1-1; no firm D call. The germline CDR1 and CDR2 sequences are SGHRS and YFSETQ. The CDR3 totals 16 residues. V was cut by 0 bases and J by 0 bases, with 12 bases left in between. This CDR3 reads CASSLDTPVMNTEAFF. CDR3 bases: TGCGCCAGCAGCTTGGATACTCCAGTGATGAACACTGAAGCTTTCTTT.

V is TRBV6-5 and J is TRBJ1-5; possibly TRBD1 for D (5 bases). Germline V gene lookup returns CDR1 MNHEY and CDR2 SVGAGI. The CDR3 spans 14 residues. V was shortened by 6 bases and J by 3 bases, with 12 bases between the two germline ends. The CDR3 coding sequence is TGTGCCAGCAGAACCCACAGGAACAATCAGCCCCAGCATTTT. Protein: CASRTHRNNQPQHF.

The chain joins TRBV7-2 to TRBJ1-2; TRBD1 aligns across 10 bases. This CDR3 is 14 amino acids long. Germline assignment: CDR1 SGHTA and CDR2 FQGNSA. With 3 bases clipped from V and 4 bases from J, the junction kept 2 bases outside the gene matches. This chain's CDR3 is CASSLTGGGYGYTF. The DNA of the CDR3 is TGTGCCAGCAGCTTGACAGGGGGCGGCTATGGCTACACCTTC.

V gene TRBV5-6 combines with J gene TRBJ1-1; no firm D call. The CDR3 spans 12 residues. V shed 5 bases and J shed 2 bases, with 7 bases lying between them. Germline V lookup: CDR1 SGHDT, CDR2 YYEEEE. The CDR3 DNA reads TGTGCCAGCAGGCTAAGAAACACTGAAGCTTTCTTT. Its protein is CASRLRNTEAFF.

This clone was detected only a few times. The chain carries TRBV2 and TRBJ1-2; perhaps TRBD1 as D (6 bases). V shed 7 bases and J shed 4 bases, with 10 bases lying between them. This CDR3 region has 12 residues. Germline V gene lookup returns CDR1 SNHLY and CDR2 FYNNEI. CDR3 sequence: CASTLQGYGYTF. The CDR3 nucleotides read TGTGCCAGCACGTTACAGGGCTATGGCTACACCTTC.

This clone has more than one count but fewer than ten. The chain uses TRBV7-8 and TRBJ2-1; the D is unclear. The CDR3 is 13 residues long. Trimming left V 6 bases short and J 1 base short, with 7 bases between. Germline V CDR1 and CDR2: SGHVS, FQNEAQ. Written as DNA, the CDR3 is TGTGCCAGCAGTGTAACTTCCTACAATGAGCAGTTCTTC. Protein sequence: CASSVTSYNEQFF. The entire variable domain, with the rest obtained from reference TRBV7-8 and TRBJ2-1, is as follows: GAGVSQSPRYKVAKRGQDVALRCDPISGHVSLFWYQQALGQGPEFLTYFQNEAQLDKSGLPSDRFFAERPEGSVSTLKIQRTQQEDSAVYLCASSVTSYNEQFFGPGTRLTVL.

The V and J genes are TRBV7-9 and TRBJ1-4, with no clear D. The CDR3 length is 15 residues. Trimming stripped 1 base from V and 8 bases from J, with 14 bases between. Germline V lookup: CDR1 SEHNR, CDR2 FQNEAQ (reference sequence). The CDR3 coding sequence is TGTGCCAGCAGCTTAGAAGTCATCCATGGAGAAAAACTGTTTTTT. Residues: CASSLEVIHGEKLFF.

The chain combines TRBV5-6 with TRBJ2-7; 8 nucleotides line up with TRBD1. Germline V gives CDR1 SGHDT, CDR2 YYEEEE. Losses at the gene ends were 0 bases for V and 6 bases for J; bases not matched to a gene: 8. The CDR3 is made up of 15 amino acids. Here the CDR3 reads CASSLAGTGPSEQYF. The CDR3 DNA reads as TGTGCCAGCAGCTTGGCAGGGACAGGCCCTTCCGAGCAGTACTTC. The entire variable domain, with the rest obtained from reference TRBV5-6 and TRBJ2-7, is as follows: DAGVTQSPTHLIKTRGQQVTLRCSPKSGHDTVSWYQQALGQGPQFIFQYYEEEERQRGNFPDRFSGHQFPNYSSELNVNALLLGDSALYLCASSLAGTGPSEQYFGPGTRLTVT.

The V and J genes are TRBV30 and TRBJ2-6; TRBD1 matches 8 bases. This CDR3 region has 18 residues. Germline V gene data show CDR1 as GTSNPN and CDR2 as SVGIG (reference sequence). J was trimmed by 2 bases and V by 3 bases; bases with no gene match: 12. Written as DNA, the CDR3 is TGTGCCTGGAGCTTATTTGGACAGGGTTTCGCTGGGGCCAACGTCCTGACTTTC. The encoded protein is CAWSLFGQGFAGANVLTF.

This sequence joins TRBV6-5 and TRBJ1-5; 9 positions match TRBD1. The CDR3 is 14 amino acids. In germline, CDR1 is MNHEY, CDR2 SVGAGI. The V segment lost 5 bases and the J segment 6 bases; nucleotides outside the gene matches: 5. Here the CDR3 DNA reads TGTGCCAGCAGTACGGACAGGGGAGGTCAGCCCCAGCATTTT. Translated: CASSTDRGGQPQHF.

This clone has a handful of counts. This chain links TRBV6-6 with TRBJ1-4; D perhaps matches TRBD1 (5 bases). V was cut by 6 bases and J by 7 bases, with 15 bases left in between. The CDR3 has 14 residues. Germline-derived CDR1 and CDR2 are MNHNY and SVGAGI (reference sequence). CDR3 loop: CASSLGGVAEKLFF. CDR3 in DNA: TGTGCCAGCAGCCTTGGGGGGGTTGCTGAAAAACTGTTTTTT.

The chain joins TRBV6-1 to TRBJ2-5; 9 bases agree with TRBD2. CDR3 length equals 15 residues. Germline-derived CDR1 and CDR2 are MNHNS and SASEGT. Trimming took 3 bases from V and 5 from J; bases not matched to a gene: 7. CDR3 loop: CASSDGAGGPETQYF. In nucleotides, the CDR3 is TGTGCCAGCAGTGATGGGGCGGGGGGGCCCGAGACCCAGTACTTC.

The chain joins TRBV14 to TRBJ2-2, with D unclear. The V end was cut by 6 bases, the J end by 2 bases, with 7 bases between. Germline values: CDR1 SGHDN, CDR2 FVKESK. The CDR3 is 13 residues long. The CDR3 DNA sequence: TGTGCCAGCAGTATAGGTAACACCGGGGAGCTGTTTTTT. It is translated as CASSIGNTGELFF.

This rearrangement joins TRBV6-6 to TRBJ1-4; D not certain. The CDR3 consists of 12 residues. Germline V gene data show CDR1 as MNHNY and CDR2 as SVGAGI (reference sequence). V gave up 5 bases and J gave up 10 bases, with 11 bases separating them. The CDR3 sequence: CASSQTPGKLFF. Written as DNA, the CDR3 is TGTGCCAGCAGTCAAACTCCGGGAAAACTGTTTTTT.

The chain has TRBV19 and TRBJ2-5, with D possibly being TRBD2 (6 bases). The CDR3 runs to 13 residues. V was shortened by 4 bases and J by 11 bases, with 17 bases between the two germline ends. Looked up from germline, CDR1 is LNHDA and CDR2 is SQIVND (reference sequence). In DNA form, the CDR3 reads TGTGCCAGTAGTACGGGACTCCAAGGAGGTCAGTACTTC. Its translation is CASSTGLQGGQYF.

This chain uses TRBV7-9 with TRBJ2-5, with 9 bases lining up with TRBD1. This CDR3 comprises 14 residues. Germline loops: CDR1 SEHNR, CDR2 FQNEAQ (reference sequence). V was clipped by 6 bases and J by 4 bases; unmatched bases: 6. CDR3 amino acids: CASRRDRARETQYF. The CDR3 DNA sequence: TGTGCCAGCAGACGGGACAGGGCGCGAGAGACCCAGTACTTC.

J is TRBJ1-1 and V is TRBV5-1; D possibly corresponds to TRBD1 (5 bases). V was shortened by 4 bases and J by 4 bases, with 23 bases between the two germline ends. Germline CDR1 reads SGHRS; CDR2 reads YFSETQ. CDR3 length: 17 amino acids. The CDR3 DNA reads TGCGCCAGCAGCACGTACGTTGGGACGGGTGAGGGCACTGAAGCTTTCTTT. As protein: CASSTYVGTGEGTEAFF.

The chain employs TRBV30 and TRBJ1-4, with unresolved D. There are 12 residues in the CDR3. The V end lost 0 bases, the J end lost 7 bases, and 6 bases lay between the germline ends. Germline CDR1 is GTSNPN and CDR2 is SVGIG (reference sequence). The CDR3 sequence: CAWSVQVEKLFF. The CDR3 DNA is TGTGCCTGGAGTGTACAAGTTGAAAAACTGTTTTTT.

This clone turned up a few times. Other DNA variants within this sample encode the same CDR3. This chain joins TRBV30 and TRBJ1-2, with TRBD1 matching 8 bases. The length of the CDR3 is 13 residues. The trim removed 5 bases at V and 4 bases at J, leaving 6 bases unmatched. Germline CDR1 GTSNPN, CDR2 SVGIG (reference sequence). For the CDR3, the DNA is TGTGCCTGGTCCCGGGACAGGCCCTATGGCTACACCTTC. Translation gives CAWSRDRPYGYTF.

This clone has only a few counts. Here the CDR3 DNA reads TGTGCCAGTAGTATCCGACTTGAGGTCGGGGAGCTGTTTTTT. Protein sequence: CASSIRLEVGELFF. The V call is TRBV19, the J call TRBJ2-2, with unresolved D. The CDR3 runs to 14 residues. In germline, CDR1 is LNHDA, CDR2 SQIVND (reference sequence). The V end was cut by 3 bases, the J end by 7 bases, with 12 bases between.

The gene calls are TRBV19 and TRBJ1-3; weak D call: TRBD1 (5 bases). The CDR3 consists of 15 residues. Trimming left V 5 bases short and J 0 bases short, with 11 bases between. The germline V gene has CDR1 LNHDA and CDR2 SQIVND (reference sequence). Here the CDR3 DNA reads TGTGCCAGTAGTGTGACAGTAGTCTCTGGAAACACCATATATTTT. This sequence encodes CASSVTVVSGNTIYF.

The V gene is TRBV6-6, the J gene TRBJ2-3; maybe TRBD2 (6 bases). Germline CDR1 and CDR2: MNHNY and SVGAGI (reference sequence). Trimming took 2 bases from V and 1 from J, leaving 7 bases between them. CDR3 length: 14 residues. CDR3 protein: CASSYPSGTDTQYF. The CDR3, as DNA: TGTGCCAGCAGTTACCCTAGCGGCACAGATACGCAGTATTTT.

The chain employs TRBV9 and TRBJ1-1, with D hard to call. CDR3 length: 13 residues. CDR1 is SGDLS and CDR2 is YYNGEE in the germline V gene. The ends were cut back, 3 bases at V and 8 bases at J, with 14 bases in the middle. The DNA of the CDR3 is TGTGCCAGCAGCGCCTCAGTGGGGTCAGAAGCTTTCTTT. Encoded protein: CASSASVGSEAFF.

The CDR3 sequence: CASSVIISVGENTEAFF. CDR3 coding DNA: TGTGCCAGTAGTGTAATCATTTCGGTTGGGGAGAACACTGAAGCTTTCTTT. This rearrangement joins TRBV19 to TRBJ1-1; D remains ambiguous. The CDR3 is 17 residues long. V gave up 5 bases and J gave up 1 base, with 20 bases separating them. CDR1 and CDR2 from the germline V gene are LNHDA and SQIVND (reference sequence). Complete variable domain (other parts from reference TRBV19 and TRBJ1-1): DGGITQSPKYLFRKEGQNVTLSCEQNLNHDAMYWYRQDPGQGLRLIYYSQIVNDFQKGDIAEGYSVSREKKESFPLTVTSAQKNPTAFYLCASSVIISVGENTEAFFGQGTRLTVV.

The V and J genes are TRBV9 and TRBJ1-6; TRBD1 agrees at 7 bases. Germline-derived CDR1 and CDR2 are SGDLS and YYNGEE. V was clipped by 0 bases and J by 11 bases; unmatched bases: 2. The CDR3 is 13 residues long. CDR3 amino acids: CASSVETGAPLHF. The CDR3 DNA follows: TGTGCCAGCAGCGTAGAAACAGGGGCACCCCTCCACTTT.